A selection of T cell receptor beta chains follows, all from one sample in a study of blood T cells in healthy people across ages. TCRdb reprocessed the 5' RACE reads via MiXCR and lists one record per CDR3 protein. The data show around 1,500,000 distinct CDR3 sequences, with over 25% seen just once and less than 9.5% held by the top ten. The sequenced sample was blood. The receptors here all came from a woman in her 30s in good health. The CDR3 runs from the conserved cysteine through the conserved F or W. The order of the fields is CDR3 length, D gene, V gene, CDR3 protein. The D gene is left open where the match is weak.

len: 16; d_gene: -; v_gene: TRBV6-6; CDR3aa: CASSYGFGDPNTEAFF
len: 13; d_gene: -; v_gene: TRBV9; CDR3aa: CASSVTPSGEQYF
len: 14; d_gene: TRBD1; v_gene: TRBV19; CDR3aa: CASRLRQGNSPLHF
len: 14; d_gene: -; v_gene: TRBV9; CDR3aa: CASSVGGSSETQYF
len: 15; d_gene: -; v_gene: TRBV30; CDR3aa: CAWSVQRLANTEAFF
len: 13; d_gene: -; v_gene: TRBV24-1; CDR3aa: CATSDGVYNEQVF
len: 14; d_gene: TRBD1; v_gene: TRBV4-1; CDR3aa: CASSSPGTGDEQFF
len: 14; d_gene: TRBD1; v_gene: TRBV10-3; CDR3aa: CAIGDRIKNQPQHF
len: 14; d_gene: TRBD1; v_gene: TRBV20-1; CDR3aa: CSARGGTGGREAFF
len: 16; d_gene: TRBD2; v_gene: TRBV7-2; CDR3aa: CASSPRRAGGYNEQFF
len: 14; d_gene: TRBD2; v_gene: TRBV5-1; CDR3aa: CASSRTSGSREQFF
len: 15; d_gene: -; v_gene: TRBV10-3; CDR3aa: CDIATEAGSTGELFF
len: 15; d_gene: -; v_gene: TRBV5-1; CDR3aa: CASSSGQGLYNEQFF
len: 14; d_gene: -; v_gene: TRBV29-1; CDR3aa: CSVTTGMGNQPQHF
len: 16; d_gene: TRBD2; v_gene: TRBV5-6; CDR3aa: CASSSLTSGRGNEQFF
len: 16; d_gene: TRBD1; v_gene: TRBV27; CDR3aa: CASSPAGTGGTDTQYF
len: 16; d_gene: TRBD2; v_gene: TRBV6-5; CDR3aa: CASSYSGLAGRETQYF
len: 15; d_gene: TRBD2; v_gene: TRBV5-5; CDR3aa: CASIPGGVAKNIQYF
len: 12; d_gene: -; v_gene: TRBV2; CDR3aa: CATRLDQETQYF
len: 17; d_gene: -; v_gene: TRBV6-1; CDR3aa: CASSGRGDSSGANVLTF
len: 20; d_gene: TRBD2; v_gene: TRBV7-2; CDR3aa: CASSLNPTRAGELVSYEQYF
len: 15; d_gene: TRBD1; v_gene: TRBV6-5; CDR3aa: CASSYGRQGAGGYTF
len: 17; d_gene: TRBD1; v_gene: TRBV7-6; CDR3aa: CASSFPLGQGAHNEQFF
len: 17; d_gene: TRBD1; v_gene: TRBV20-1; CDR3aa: CSAHRDRGRSGTDTQYF
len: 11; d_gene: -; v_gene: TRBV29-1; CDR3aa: CSGGEDYGYTF
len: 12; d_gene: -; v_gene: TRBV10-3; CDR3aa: CTISETDQPQHF
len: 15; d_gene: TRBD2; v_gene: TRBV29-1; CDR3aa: CSVSAPGGVTNEQFF